The 5 T cell receptor beta chains presented below share a single source sample, sequenced in a study of cytotoxic CD8 clonotypes in ibrutinib-treated CLL. TCRdb keeps only in-frame clones here, not all; method: immunoSEQ multiplex PCR. This table holds tens of thousands of clones, around 55% found once. The sample consisted of PBMCs, taken after 24 months of ibrutinib treatment. The receptors here all came from a human donor with chronic lymphocytic leukemia.

Comments on this clone: The junction departs from germline at one end; a sequencing error may be responsible. The V and J genes are TRBV7-2 and TRBJ2-7, with a possible D match to TRBD2 (6 bases). CDR1 SGHTA and CDR2 FQGNSA come from the germline V gene. This CDR3 is built from 14 residues. Written as DNA, the CDR3 is TGTGCCAGCAGCATAGCGGACCGAACCTACGAGCAGTACTTC. It is translated as CASSIADRTYEQYF. The variable domain in full, with the rest retrieved from reference TRBV7-2 and TRBJ2-7, is GAGVSQSPSNKVTEKGKDVELRCDPISGHTALYWYRQSLGQGLEFLIYFQGNSAPDKSGLPSDRFSAERTGGSVSTLTIQRTQQEDSAVYLCASSIADRTYEQYFGPGTRLTVT.

This clone was picked up a small number of times. The J gene is TRBJ2-7, the V gene TRBV5-1, with 12 bases aligning to TRBD1. This CDR3 is built from 15 residues. The germline V gene encodes CDR1 SGHRS and CDR2 YFSETQ. V trimming: 4 bases; J trimming: 3 bases; junction bases outside the gene matches: 5. The CDR3 region is CASSTGTGGHYEQYF. Here the CDR3 DNA reads TGCGCCAGCAGCACCGGGACAGGGGGCCACTACGAGCAGTACTTC. Filled out from reference TRBV5-1 and TRBJ2-7, the complete variable domain reads KAGVTQTPRYLIKTRGQQVTLSCSPISGHRSVSWYQQTPGQGLQFLFEYFSETQRNKGNFPGRFSGRQFSNSRSEMNVSTLELGDSALYLCASSTGTGGHYEQYFGPGTRLTVT.

This rearrangement joins TRBV5-1 to TRBJ2-7, with 10 positions matching TRBD2. V shed 4 bases, J shed 7 bases, and the junction held 5 bases outside the gene matches. CDR3 length: 13 amino acids. Germline-derived CDR1 and CDR2 are SGHRS and YFSETQ. The CDR3 DNA sequence: TGCGCCAGCAGCCCGGGACTAGCGTGGGAGCAGTACTTC. It yields the protein CASSPGLAWEQYF.

The chain has TRBV28 and TRBJ2-2; 8 bases line up with TRBD1. CDR1 is MDHEN and CDR2 is SYDVKM in the germline V gene. V shed 8 bases, J shed 6 bases, and the junction held 8 bases outside the gene matches. This CDR3 is built from 14 residues. DNA of the CDR3: TGTGCCAGCGGGGGACAGGTGGGTCCCGGGGAGCTGTTTTTT. Its translation is CASGGQVGPGELFF.

This clone was counted once. The chain combines TRBV5-1 with TRBJ2-3; D is undetermined. Between the trimmed V and J ends, which lost 4 bases and 11 bases, there was a span of 14 bases. The CDR3 extends over 12 amino acids. Looked up from germline, CDR1 is SGHRS and CDR2 is YFSETQ. CDR3 coding DNA: TGCGCCAGCAGCGATTTCCTCGGTGGGCAGTATTTT. It codes for CASSDFLGGQYF.